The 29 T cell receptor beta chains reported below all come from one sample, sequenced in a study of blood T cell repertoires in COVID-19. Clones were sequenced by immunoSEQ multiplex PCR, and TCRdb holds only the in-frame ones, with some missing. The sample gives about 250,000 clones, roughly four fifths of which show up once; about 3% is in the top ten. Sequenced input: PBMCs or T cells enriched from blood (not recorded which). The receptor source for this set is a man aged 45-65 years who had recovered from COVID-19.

For the CDR3, the DNA is TGTGCCAGCAGCCAAGAGGGCAGGCTCGGCTATGGCTACACCTTC. Translated, it gives CASSQEGRLGYGYTF. The chain carries TRBV14 and TRBJ1-2; D unclear. The length of the CDR3 is 15 residues. The V end lost 0 bases, the J end lost 4 bases, and 12 bases lay between the germline ends. CDR1 is SGHDN and CDR2 is FVKESK in the germline V gene.

The CDR3 protein is CASSFQVGSGSPLHF. Written as DNA, the CDR3 is TGTGCCAGCAGCTTCCAAGTCGGGTCTGGGTCACCCCTCCACTTT. This chain uses TRBV7-2 with TRBJ1-6; D is ambiguous. The germline V gene encodes CDR1 SGHTA and CDR2 FQGNSA. Trimming left V 3 bases short and J 10 bases short, with 16 bases between. This CDR3 has 15 amino acids.

The CDR3 here is CASSPNIGQGNNEQFF. CDR3 in DNA: TGCGCCAGCAGCCCTAACATAGGACAGGGAAACAATGAGCAGTTCTTC. The V and J genes are TRBV5-1 and TRBJ2-1; the match to TRBD1 covers 8 bases. CDR3 length: 16 amino acids. Per the germline V gene, CDR1 is SGHRS and CDR2 is YFSETQ. J gave up 5 bases and V 4 bases, and 11 bases lay outside the gene matches.

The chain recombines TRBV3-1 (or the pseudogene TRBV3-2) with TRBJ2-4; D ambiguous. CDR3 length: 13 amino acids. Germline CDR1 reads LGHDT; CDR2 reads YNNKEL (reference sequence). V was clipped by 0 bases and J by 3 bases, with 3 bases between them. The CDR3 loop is CASSQDSKNIQYF. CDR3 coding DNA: TGTGCCAGCAGCCAAGACAGCAAAAACATTCAGTACTTC.

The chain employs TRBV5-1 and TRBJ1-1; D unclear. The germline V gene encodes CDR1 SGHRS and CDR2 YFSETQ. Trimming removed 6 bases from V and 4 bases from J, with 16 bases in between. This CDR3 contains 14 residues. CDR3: CASNPGTEGTEAFF. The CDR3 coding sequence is TGCGCCAGCAACCCGGGCACGGAGGGCACTGAAGCTTTCTTT.

The CDR3 is CASSDPNRGQNSPLHF. CDR3 coding DNA: TGTGCCAGCAGTGACCCGAACAGGGGGCAAAATTCACCCCTCCACTTT. V and J are TRBV2 and TRBJ1-6; 9 bases map to TRBD1. Germline CDR1 and CDR2: SNHLY and FYNNEI. There are 16 residues in the CDR3. Unmatched junction bases numbered 7, after V lost 3 bases and J lost 7 bases.

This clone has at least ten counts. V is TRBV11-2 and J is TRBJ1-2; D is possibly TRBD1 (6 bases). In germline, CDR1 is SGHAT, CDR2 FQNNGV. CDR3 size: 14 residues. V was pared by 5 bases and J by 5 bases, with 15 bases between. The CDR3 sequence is CASSTLQGFYGYTF. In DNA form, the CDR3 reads TGTGCCAGCAGCACCCTACAGGGTTTTTATGGCTACACCTTC.

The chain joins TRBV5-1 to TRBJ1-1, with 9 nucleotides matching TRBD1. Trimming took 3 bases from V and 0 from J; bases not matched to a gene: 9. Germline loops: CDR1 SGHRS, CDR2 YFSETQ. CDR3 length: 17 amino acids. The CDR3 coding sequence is TGCGCCAGCAGCTCGGGACAGGGACACAACATGAACACTGAAGCTTTCTTT. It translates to CASSSGQGHNMNTEAFF.

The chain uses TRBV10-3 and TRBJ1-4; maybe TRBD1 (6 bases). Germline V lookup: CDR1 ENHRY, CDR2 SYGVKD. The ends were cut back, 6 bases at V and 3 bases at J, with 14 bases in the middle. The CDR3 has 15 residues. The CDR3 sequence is CAISGWGPPNEKLFF. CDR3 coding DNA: TGTGCCATCAGCGGGTGGGGGCCGCCTAATGAAAAACTGTTTTTT.

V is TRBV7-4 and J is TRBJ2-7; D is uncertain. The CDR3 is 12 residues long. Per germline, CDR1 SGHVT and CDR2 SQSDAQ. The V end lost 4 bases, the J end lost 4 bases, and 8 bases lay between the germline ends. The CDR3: CASSSRFYEQYF. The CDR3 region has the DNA TGTGCCAGCAGCTCTAGATTTTACGAGCAGTACTTC.

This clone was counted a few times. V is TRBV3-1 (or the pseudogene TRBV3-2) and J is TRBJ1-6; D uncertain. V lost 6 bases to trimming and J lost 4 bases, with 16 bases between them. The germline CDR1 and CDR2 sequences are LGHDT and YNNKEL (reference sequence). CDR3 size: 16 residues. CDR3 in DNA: TGTGCCAGCAGGCCCGGGGATAGCCGTTATAATTCACCCCTCCACTTT. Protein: CASRPGDSRYNSPLHF.

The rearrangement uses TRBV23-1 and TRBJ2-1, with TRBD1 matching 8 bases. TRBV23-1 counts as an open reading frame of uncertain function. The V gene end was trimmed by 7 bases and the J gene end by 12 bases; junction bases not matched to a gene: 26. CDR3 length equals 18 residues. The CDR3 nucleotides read TGCGCCAGCAATCCACCGCCTCCGGGACAGGTACCGACTAGGGGGCAGTTCTTC. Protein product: CASNPPPPGQVPTRGQFF.

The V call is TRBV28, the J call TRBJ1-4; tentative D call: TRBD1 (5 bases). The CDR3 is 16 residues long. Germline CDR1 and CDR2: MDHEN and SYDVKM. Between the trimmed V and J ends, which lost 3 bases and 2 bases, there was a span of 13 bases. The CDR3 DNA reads TGTGCCAGCAGTTTCCAGTCGTCAGGGACTAATGAAAAACTGTTTTTT. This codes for CASSFQSSGTNEKLFF.

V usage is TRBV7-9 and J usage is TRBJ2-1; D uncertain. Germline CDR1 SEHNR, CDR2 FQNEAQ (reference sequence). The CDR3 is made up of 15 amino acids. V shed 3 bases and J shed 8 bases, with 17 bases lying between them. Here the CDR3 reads CASSLPAGARHEQFF. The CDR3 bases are TGTGCCAGCAGCTTGCCCGCCGGAGCGAGGCATGAGCAGTTCTTC.

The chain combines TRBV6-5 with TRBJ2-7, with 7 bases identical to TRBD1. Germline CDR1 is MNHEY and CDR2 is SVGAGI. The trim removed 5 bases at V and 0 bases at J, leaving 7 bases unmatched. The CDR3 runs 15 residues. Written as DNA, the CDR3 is TGTGCCAGCAGTCCCCCCGGGACAGCCTCCTACGAGCAGTACTTC. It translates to CASSPPGTASYEQYF.

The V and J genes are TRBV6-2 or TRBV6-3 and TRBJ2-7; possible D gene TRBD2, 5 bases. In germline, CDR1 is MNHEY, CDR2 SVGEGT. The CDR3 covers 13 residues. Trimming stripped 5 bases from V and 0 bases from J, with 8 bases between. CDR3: CASSGLPSYEQYF. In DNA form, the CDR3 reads TGTGCCAGCAGTGGACTTCCCTCCTACGAGCAGTACTTC.

The CDR3 is CASSSRTRGDNQPQHF. As DNA, the CDR3 is TGTGCCAGCAGTTCTCGGACTAGAGGGGACAATCAGCCCCAGCATTTT. V and J are TRBV28 and TRBJ1-5; the D gene is possibly TRBD1 (5 bases). This CDR3 region has 16 residues. With 4 bases removed from V and 3 bases from J, the gap between germline ends came to 16 bases. Germline values: CDR1 MDHEN, CDR2 SYDVKM. Combining the CDR3 with reference TRBV28 and TRBJ1-5 gives the whole variable domain DVKVTQSSRYLVKRTGEKVFLECVQDMDHENMFWYRQDPGLGLRLIYFSYDVKMKEKGDIPEGYSVSREKKERFSLILESASTNQTSMYLCASSSRTRGDNQPQHFGDGTRLSIL.

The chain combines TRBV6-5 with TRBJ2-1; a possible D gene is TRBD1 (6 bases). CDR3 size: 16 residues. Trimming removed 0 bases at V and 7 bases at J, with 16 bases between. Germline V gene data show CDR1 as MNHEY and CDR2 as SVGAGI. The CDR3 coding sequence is TGTGCCAGCAGTTACTCGGTGTGGGGGCGGAAGAATGAGCAGTTCTTC. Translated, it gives CASSYSVWGRKNEQFF.

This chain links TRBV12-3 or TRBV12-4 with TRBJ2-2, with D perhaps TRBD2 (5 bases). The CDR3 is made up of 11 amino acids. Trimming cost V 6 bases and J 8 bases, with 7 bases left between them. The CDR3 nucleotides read TGTGCCAGCAGGAGAGGGGGGGAGCTGTTTTTT. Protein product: CASRRGGELFF.

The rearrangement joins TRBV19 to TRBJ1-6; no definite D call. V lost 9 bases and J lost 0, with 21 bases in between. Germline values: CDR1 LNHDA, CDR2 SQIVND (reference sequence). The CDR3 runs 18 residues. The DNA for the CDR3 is TGTGCCAGGGGAGCCTTTTTTGTGCGAAGCTCCTATAATTCACCCCTCCACTTT. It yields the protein CARGAFFVRSSYNSPLHF.

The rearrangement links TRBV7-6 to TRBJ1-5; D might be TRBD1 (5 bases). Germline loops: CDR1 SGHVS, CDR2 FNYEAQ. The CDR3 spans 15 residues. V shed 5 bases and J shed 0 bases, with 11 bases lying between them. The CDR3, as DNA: TGTGCCAGCAGCCGAGACAGCTATAGCAATCAGCCCCAGCATTTT. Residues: CASSRDSYSNQPQHF.

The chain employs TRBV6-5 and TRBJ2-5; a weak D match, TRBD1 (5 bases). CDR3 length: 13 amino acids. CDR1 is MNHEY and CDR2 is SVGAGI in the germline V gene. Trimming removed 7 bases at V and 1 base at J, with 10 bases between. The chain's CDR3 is CASKRQPQETQYF. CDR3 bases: TGTGCCAGCAAGAGACAGCCCCAAGAGACCCAGTACTTC.

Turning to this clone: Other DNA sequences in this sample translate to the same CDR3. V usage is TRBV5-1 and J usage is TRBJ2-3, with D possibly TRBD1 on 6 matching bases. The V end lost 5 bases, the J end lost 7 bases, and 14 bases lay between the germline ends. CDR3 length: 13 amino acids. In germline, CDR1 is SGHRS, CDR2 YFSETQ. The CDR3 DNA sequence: TGCGCCAGCAGTCTGACACAGGGAAATACGCAGTATTTT. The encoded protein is CASSLTQGNTQYF.

CDR3 residues: CASSQEQGFNQPQHF. The DNA of the CDR3 is TGCGCCAGCAGCCAGGAACAGGGCTTCAATCAGCCCCAGCATTTT. The chain has TRBV4-3 and TRBJ1-5; tentative D call: TRBD1 (6 bases). The ends were cut back, 3 bases at V and 3 bases at J, with 12 bases in the middle. The CDR3 consists of 15 residues. Germline V gives CDR1 LGHNA, CDR2 YSLEER.

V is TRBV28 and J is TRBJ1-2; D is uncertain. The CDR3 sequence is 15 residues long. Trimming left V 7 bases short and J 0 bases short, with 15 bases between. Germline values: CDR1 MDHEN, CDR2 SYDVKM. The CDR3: CASNPPGRTNYGYTF. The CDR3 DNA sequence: TGTGCCAGCAACCCTCCGGGGAGGACTAACTATGGCTACACCTTC.

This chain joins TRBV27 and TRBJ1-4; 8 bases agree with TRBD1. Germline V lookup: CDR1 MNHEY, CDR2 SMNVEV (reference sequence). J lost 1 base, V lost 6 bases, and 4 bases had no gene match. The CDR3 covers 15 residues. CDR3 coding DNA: TGTGCCAGCAGGCCAACAGGGGGAACTAATGAAAAACTGTTTTTT. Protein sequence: CASRPTGGTNEKLFF.

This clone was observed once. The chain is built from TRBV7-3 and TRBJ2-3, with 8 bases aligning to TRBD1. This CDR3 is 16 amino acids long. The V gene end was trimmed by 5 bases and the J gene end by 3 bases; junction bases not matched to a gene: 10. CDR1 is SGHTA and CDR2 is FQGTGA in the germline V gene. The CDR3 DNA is TGTGCCAGCAGCCGCGGACAGGGCGGGGTGACAGATACGCAGTATTTT. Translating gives CASSRGQGGVTDTQYF.

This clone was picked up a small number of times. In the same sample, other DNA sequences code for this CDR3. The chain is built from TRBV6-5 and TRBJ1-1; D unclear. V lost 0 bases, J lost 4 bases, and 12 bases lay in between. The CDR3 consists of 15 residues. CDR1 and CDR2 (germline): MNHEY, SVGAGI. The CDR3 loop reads CASSYSSTGGTEAFF. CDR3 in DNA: TGTGCCAGCAGTTACTCGAGTACCGGAGGCACTGAAGCTTTCTTT.

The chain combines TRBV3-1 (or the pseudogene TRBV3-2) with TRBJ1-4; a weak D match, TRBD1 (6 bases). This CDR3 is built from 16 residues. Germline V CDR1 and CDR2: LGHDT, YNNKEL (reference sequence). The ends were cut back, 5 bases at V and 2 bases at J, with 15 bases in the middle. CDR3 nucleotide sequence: TGTGCCAGCAGCTCTGCGGGGGCTGGCACTAATGAAAAACTGTTTTTT. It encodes CASSSAGAGTNEKLFF.